One and the same sample provided the 14 T cell receptor beta chains below, sequenced in a study of blood T cell repertoires in COVID-19. Sequenced by immunoSEQ multiplex PCR; TCRdb stores in-frame clones only, minus some. The sample consists of 95,000 to 150,000 clones, 86% of them appearing once. The source material was peripheral blood. All receptors derive from a middle-aged man with acute or convalescent COVID-19.

The chain combines TRBV5-1 with TRBJ1-6; D is possibly TRBD1 (5 bases). V gave up 4 bases and J gave up 9 bases, with 20 bases separating them. This CDR3 is 16 amino acids long. CDR1 and CDR2 (germline): SGHRS, YFSETQ. The CDR3 region is CASSPRAGGLSSPLHF. The CDR3, as DNA: TGCGCCAGCAGCCCTCGGGCGGGGGGACTGAGTTCACCCCTCCACTTT.

V usage is TRBV19 and J usage is TRBJ1-1, with 10 bases matching TRBD1. This CDR3 region has 16 residues. J gave up 4 bases and V 5 bases, and 10 bases lay outside the gene matches. Germline V gene lookup returns CDR1 LNHDA and CDR2 SQIVND (reference sequence). CDR3: CASSVTGTGVGTEAFF. As DNA, the CDR3 is TGTGCCAGTAGTGTAACTGGGACAGGGGTGGGCACTGAAGCTTTCTTT.

The genes are TRBV27 and TRBJ2-7; TRBD1 matches at 10 bases. The CDR3 runs 17 residues. The ends lost 0 bases at V and 5 bases at J; junction bases unmatched: 10. Germline loops: CDR1 MNHEY, CDR2 SMNVEV (reference sequence). The CDR3 is CASSLSPIPGQGNEQYF. DNA for the CDR3: TGTGCCAGCAGTTTATCGCCAATCCCGGGACAGGGGAACGAGCAGTACTTC.

The chain recombines TRBV6-5 with TRBJ1-2, with D unclear. This CDR3 comprises 14 residues. Germline V gene lookup returns CDR1 MNHEY and CDR2 SVGAGI. V was cut by 5 bases and J by 6 bases, with 16 bases left in between. The CDR3: CASSRTPVENGYTF. The CDR3 bases are TGTGCCAGCAGTCGTACCCCGGTTGAAAATGGCTACACCTTC.

CDR3 coding DNA: TGTGCCAGCAGCGTAGGACTTGGGGACAGTATAGGCTACACCTTC. This encodes CASSVGLGDSIGYTF. This rearrangement joins TRBV5-4 to TRBJ1-2; 7 positions agree with TRBD1. Germline V gene data show CDR1 as SGHNT and CDR2 as YYREEE (reference sequence). This CDR3 is built from 15 residues. The junction had 14 bases not matched to a gene; V was cut back by 4 bases and J by 8 bases.

The V and J genes are TRBV2 and TRBJ1-2; unclear D gene. The V end was cut by 2 bases, the J end by 2 bases, with 6 bases between. The CDR3 spans 13 residues. CDR1 is SNHLY and CDR2 is FYNNEI in the germline V gene. The CDR3 region has the DNA TGTGCCAGCAGTGAACGAGCAAACTATGGCTACACCTTC. It encodes CASSERANYGYTF.

The chain carries TRBV29-1 and TRBJ2-2, with TRBD2 identical over 11 bases. The CDR3 length is 16 residues. Trimming cost V 6 bases and J 3 bases; bases outside gene matches: 9. The V gene's germline CDR1 is SQVTM and CDR2 ANQGSEA. The CDR3 is CSVKFSGGADTGELFF. As DNA, the CDR3 is TGCAGCGTCAAATTTAGCGGGGGGGCGGACACCGGGGAGCTGTTTTTT.

This chain uses TRBV29-1 with TRBJ2-1; D perhaps matches TRBD2 (6 bases). Trimming took 3 bases from V and 8 from J, leaving 14 bases between them. The germline gives CDR1 SQVTM, CDR2 ANQGSEA. CDR3 length equals 13 residues. The CDR3 is CSVEWGVGDEQFF. The CDR3 DNA is TGCAGCGTTGAGTGGGGGGTGGGCGATGAGCAGTTCTTC.

This clone was counted once. The rearrangement links TRBV27 to TRBJ1-2, with TRBD1 identical over 9 bases. Trimming took 5 bases from V and 8 from J; bases not matched to a gene: 6. The CDR3 extends over 13 amino acids. Germline assignment: CDR1 MNHEY and CDR2 SMNVEV (reference sequence). CDR3 amino acids: CASSTTGGLGYTF. For the CDR3, the DNA is TGTGCCAGCAGTACGACAGGGGGTTTGGGCTACACCTTC.

CDR3 coding DNA: TGTGCCACCAGTGATTCCGGCGGGAGGGCCTATGGTGAGCAGTTCTTC. This translates into CATSDSGGRAYGEQFF. The chain is built from TRBV24-1 and TRBJ2-1, with 9 nucleotides matching TRBD2. CDR3 size: 16 residues. Germline loops: CDR1 KGHDR, CDR2 SFDVKD. With V trimmed by 2 bases and J by 9 bases, 10 bases remained unmatched.

In its sample, this clone was seen once. The rearrangement joins TRBV18 to TRBJ2-5, with 8 positions matching TRBD1. The CDR3 is 18 residues long. Germline V gives CDR1 KGHSH, CDR2 LQKENI. V was pared by 4 bases and J by 1 base, with 14 bases of the junction left unmatched. The CDR3 loop is CASSQTLGTGAVQETQYF. The CDR3 DNA follows: TGTGCCAGCTCACAAACCCTCGGGACAGGCGCAGTCCAAGAGACCCAGTACTTC.

The V gene is TRBV19, the J gene TRBJ2-7; TRBD1 or TRBD2 may be the D gene (7 bases each). The CDR3 spans 13 residues. V was trimmed by 4 bases and J by 6 bases, leaving 13 bases between them. Germline CDR1 LNHDA, CDR2 SQIVND (reference sequence). CDR3 protein: CASSKDREGEQYF. In DNA, the CDR3 is TGTGCCAGTAGTAAAGACAGGGAGGGCGAGCAGTACTTC.

This clone came up a few times. The chain has TRBV7-2 and TRBJ1-5; a possible D gene is TRBD1 (5 bases). In germline, CDR1 is SGHTA, CDR2 FQGNSA. The CDR3 length is 16 residues. Trimming left V 5 bases short and J 5 bases short, with 19 bases between. The CDR3 protein is CASSPSLSGEDQPQHF. The CDR3 DNA reads as TGTGCCAGCAGCCCATCTTTGTCGGGGGAAGATCAGCCCCAGCATTTT.

V and J are TRBV27 and TRBJ2-1; 9 bases fit TRBD1. Germline V gene sequence: CDR1 MNHEY, CDR2 SMNVEV (reference sequence). The CDR3 runs to 20 residues. The J segment lost 2 bases and the V segment lost 5 bases, leaving 19 bases of the junction unmatched. DNA of the CDR3: TGTGCCAGCAGTCCCCTCCGAACCGGGACAGGGAGTATCCCCTACAATGAGCAGTTCTTC. It translates to CASSPLRTGTGSIPYNEQFF.